This T cell receptor (beta chain) originates from a study of blood T cell repertoires in COVID-19. The wider study: Acute-phase and convalescent COVID-19 samples originated in the United States, Italy and Spain. Sources were T cells, B-cell-depleted T cells, or PBMCs; the material itself was cDNA or gDNA.

Original handling: From reference gene primer amplification, estimates of nucleated cell counts were derived. The data were produced by immunoSEQ multiplex PCR, yet TCRdb's version contains in-frame clones alone and is incomplete. D and trimming come from the DNA, and the V and J calls and clone size come from that table. This table has 150,000 to 200,000 clones, around nine tenths appearing once. The trim removed 6 bases at V and 5 bases at J, leaving 6 bases unmatched. The V gene's germline CDR1 is SGHTA and CDR2 FQGTGA. The CDR3 is 14 amino acids. Patients at the Seattle site were enrolled during active infection and followed longitudinally.

Sequenced sample: peripheral blood. This TCR derives from a woman aged 70-85 years with COVID-19, enrolled during active disease. The chain recombines TRBV7-3 with TRBJ2-3; 9 bases agree with TRBD2. For the CDR3, the DNA is TGTGCCAGCAGTTTAGCGGGAGTGCTAGATACGCAGTATTTT. Translating gives CASSLAGVLDTQYF.